This record concerns one T cell receptor (beta chain) sequence. CD45RO-negative cells were positively selected for CCR7, leaving out terminally differentiated effector memory CD45RA+ cells. Every contributor of samples was a Caucasian grown-up residing in Nashville, Tennessee. These data originate in a study of shared clonotypes between healthy human individuals. This table comes from immunoSEQ multiplex PCR, and its TCRdb copy is limited to in-frame clones, with some not included. In the table there are about 2.1 million clones, 90% to 95% of which are singletons. The V and J ends lost 4 bases and 7 bases respectively, with 20 bases between them. The germline gives CDR1 SGHAT, CDR2 FQNNGV. The CDR3 totals 16 residues.

The clonotype comes from a man between 18 and 29 years old in good health. Some clones in this sample may be carry-over from other donors' samples. The sequenced sample was naive CD8+ T cells from PBMCs. V and J are TRBV11-2 and TRBJ2-1; D ambiguous. CDR3 in amino acids: CASSSPKRVDSNEQFF. CDR3 bases: TGTGCCAGCAGCTCGCCAAAACGAGTTGACTCTAATGAGCAGTTCTTC. The variable domain in full, completed from reference TRBV11-2 and TRBJ2-1, reads EAGVAQSPRYKIIEKRQSVAFWCNPISGHATLYWYQQILGQGPKLLIQFQNNGVVDDSQLPKDRFSAERLKGVDSTLKIQPAKLEDSAVYLCASSSPKRVDSNEQFFGPGTRLTVL.